These T cell receptor beta chains were read from a single sample in a study of blood T cell repertoires in COVID-19. Only in-frame clones appear in the TCRdb table, and some are missing; sequencing was by immunoSEQ multiplex PCR. The profile shows 98,000 or so clones, around 64% of them singletons. The sequenced sample consisted of peripheral blood. Receptors originate from a woman between 40 and 50 years old with acute or convalescent COVID-19. Both conserved end residues are part of each CDR3. The order of the fields is D gene, clone size, J gene, CDR3 length, V gene, CDR3 DNA, CDR3 protein. The D gene is left open where the match is weak. Clone size is not always given. Where it is, it says once, few, many or a class for expanded clones.

TRBD1 | NA | TRBJ1-2 | 14 | TRBV5-1 | TGCGCCAGCAGCTGGGACGGGACAGGGCCTGGCTACACCTTC | CASSWDGTGPGYTF
NA | once | TRBJ2-3 | 14 | TRBV25-1 | TGTGCCAGCAGTGTATGGGGGGACACAGATACGCAGTATTTT | CASSVWGDTDTQYF
NA | NA | TRBJ2-1 | 14 | TRBV9 | TGTGCCAGCAGCCCCTCCCGCGAGTACAATGAGCAGTTCTTC | CASSPSREYNEQFF
TRBD2 | NA | TRBJ2-7 | 14 | TRBV30 | TGTGCCTGGATGACGGGGGGTTTTCCCTACGAGCAGTACTTC | CAWMTGGFPYEQYF
TRBD2 | NA | TRBJ2-1 | 15 | TRBV5-1 | TGCGCCAGCAGCTTACCTAGCGGGGGGAGTAATGAGCAGTTCTTC | CASSLPSGGSNEQFF
TRBD1 | NA | TRBJ2-7 | 14 | TRBV7-2 | TGTGCCAGCAGCCCGGGACAGCTTTTCTACGAGCAGTACTTC | CASSPGQLFYEQYF
NA | NA | TRBJ1-6 | 14 | TRBV3-1/TRBV3-2 | TGTGCCAGCAGCCAAGTTGGACGGGGTGGACCCCTCCACTTT | CASSQVGRGGPLHF
NA | NA | TRBJ2-3 | 13 | TRBV29-1 | TGCAGCGTTGGGAGTAGGAGCACAGATACGCAGTATTTT | CSVGSRSTDTQYF
TRBD1 | NA | TRBJ1-5 | 17 | TRBV6-2/TRBV6-3 | TGTGCCAGCAGTTACCCCACAGGGGGATCAGGCAATCAGCCCCAGCATTTT | CASSYPTGGSGNQPQHF
TRBD1 | NA | TRBJ1-1 | 13 | TRBV10-3 | TGTGCCATAAAACAGGGGGCGAGCACTGAAGCTTTCTTT | CAIKQGASTEAFF
TRBD2 | NA | TRBJ2-1 | 15 | TRBV27 | TGTGCCAGCAGTCAACTAGCGGGGGGGCCGAATGAGCAGTTCTTC | CASSQLAGGPNEQFF
NA | NA | TRBJ2-7 | 15 | TRBV3-1/TRBV3-2 | TGTGCCAGCAGCCAAGGAAGTACAGGATGGTCCGAGCAGTACTTC | CASSQGSTGWSEQYF
TRBD1 | NA | TRBJ1-1 | 14 | TRBV18 | TGTGCCAGCTCACCATCAGGGACAGGGGAAGAAGCTTTCTTT | CASSPSGTGEEAFF
TRBD2 | once | TRBJ2-1 | 16 | TRBV4-3 | TGCGCCAGCAGCCGAACACTAGCGGGGGTCCTCAATGAGCAGTTCTTC | CASSRTLAGVLNEQFF
NA | once | TRBJ1-5 | 14 | TRBV28 | TGTGCCAGCAGTCTCCTAGGTAGCAATCAGCCCCAGCATTTT | CASSLLGSNQPQHF
TRBD1 | once | TRBJ1-1 | 15 | TRBV27 | TGTGCCAGCAGTCAGGCCAGGGGGATGAACACTGAAGCTTTCTTT | CASSQARGMNTEAFF
TRBD1 | NA | TRBJ1-1 | 15 | TRBV19 | TGTGCCAGTAGTATAAGGGACAGGACTAACACTGAAGCTTTCTTT | CASSIRDRTNTEAFF
TRBD2 | NA | TRBJ2-5 | 17 | TRBV5-1 | TGCGCCAGCAGCTTGAGGCTAGCGGGGGCACAAGGGGAGACCCAGTACTTC | CASSLRLAGAQGETQYF